The clone carrying this T cell receptor beta chain was found once. This specimen belongs to a study of blood T cell repertoires in COVID-19. Study summary: In each case, the material was cDNA or gDNA derived from T cells, B-cell-depleted T cells, or PBMCs.

The table came from immunoSEQ multiplex PCR; TCRdb's copy has only in-frame clones and leaves some out. This sample has 190,000 or so clones, with more than 75% found just once. Germline V CDR1 and CDR2: LNHNV, YYDKDF (reference sequence). The CDR3 runs to 14 residues. Trimming pared 0 bases from V and 4 bases from J, leaving 4 bases between. V and J are TRBV15 and TRBJ1-6; D gene ambiguous. The source is a man aged 55 to 70 who had recovered from COVID-19. Sequencing was carried out using peripheral blood. Here the CDR3 DNA reads TGTGCCACCAGCAGAGACCCATATAATTCACCCCTCCACTTT. This sequence encodes CATSRDPYNSPLHF.